The sequence of this T cell receptor (beta chain) was determined in a study of blood T cell repertoires in COVID-19. About the research overall: Samples of COVID-19 (acute and convalescent) were obtained from the United States, Italy and Spain. T cells, B-cell-depleted T cells, or PBMCs provided the cDNA or gDNA that served as material.

Unmatched junction bases numbered 10, after V lost 6 bases and J lost 0 bases. The germline CDR1 and CDR2 sequences are KGHSH and LQKENI. CDR3 length equals 16 residues. Methods used by the authors: Reference gene primer amplification gave nucleated cell count estimates. Libraries were prepared by immunoSEQ multiplex PCR; TCRdb keeps only in-frame clonotypes and omits some of them. V and J calls and clone size are given by that table; D and trimming were obtained from the DNA. The sample has 270,000 or so clones, over 75% seen once. Sequencing used peripheral blood. The TCR originated in a human donor in a cohort sampled during active COVID-19. The rearrangement links TRBV18 to TRBJ1-1; TRBD1 agrees at 7 bases. The CDR3 DNA reads TGTGCCAGCTCGCCAAGACAGGGAGCAATGAACACTGAAGCTTTCTTT. Encoded protein: CASSPRQGAMNTEAFF.